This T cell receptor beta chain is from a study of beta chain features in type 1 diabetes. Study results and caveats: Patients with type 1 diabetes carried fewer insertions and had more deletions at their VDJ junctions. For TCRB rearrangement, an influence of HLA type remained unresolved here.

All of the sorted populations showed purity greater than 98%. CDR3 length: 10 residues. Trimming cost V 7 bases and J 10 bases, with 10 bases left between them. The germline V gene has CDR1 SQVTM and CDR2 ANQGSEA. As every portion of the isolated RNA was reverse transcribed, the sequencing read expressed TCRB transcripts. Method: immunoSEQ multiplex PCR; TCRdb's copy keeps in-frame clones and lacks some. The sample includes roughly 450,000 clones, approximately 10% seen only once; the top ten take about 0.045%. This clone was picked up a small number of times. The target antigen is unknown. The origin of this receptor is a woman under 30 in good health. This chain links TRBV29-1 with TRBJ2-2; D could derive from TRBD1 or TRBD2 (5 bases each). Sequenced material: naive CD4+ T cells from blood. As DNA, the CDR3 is TGCAGCGCCCGGGACGCGGAGCTGTTTTTT. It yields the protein CSARDAELFF.